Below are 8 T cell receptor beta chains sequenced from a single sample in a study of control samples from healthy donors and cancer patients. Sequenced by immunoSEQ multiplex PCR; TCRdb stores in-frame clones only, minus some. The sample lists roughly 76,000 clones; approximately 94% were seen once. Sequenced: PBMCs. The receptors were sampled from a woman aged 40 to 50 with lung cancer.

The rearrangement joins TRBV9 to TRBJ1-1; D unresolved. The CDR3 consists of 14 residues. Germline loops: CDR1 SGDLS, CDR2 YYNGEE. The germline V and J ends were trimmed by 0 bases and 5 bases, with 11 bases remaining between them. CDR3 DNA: TGTGCCAGCAGCGTAGAGCCAGGAGGTACTGAAGCTTTCTTT. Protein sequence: CASSVEPGGTEAFF.

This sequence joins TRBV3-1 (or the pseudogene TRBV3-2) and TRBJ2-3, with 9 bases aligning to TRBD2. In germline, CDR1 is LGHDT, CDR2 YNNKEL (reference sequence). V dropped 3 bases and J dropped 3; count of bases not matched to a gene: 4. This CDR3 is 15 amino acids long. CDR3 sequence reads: CASSHSTSGTDTQYF. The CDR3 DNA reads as TGTGCCAGCAGCCATTCCACTAGCGGGACAGATACGCAGTATTTT.

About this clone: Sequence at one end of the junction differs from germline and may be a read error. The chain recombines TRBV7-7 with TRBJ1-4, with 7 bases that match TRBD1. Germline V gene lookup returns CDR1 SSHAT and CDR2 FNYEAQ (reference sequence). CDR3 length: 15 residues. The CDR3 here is CASRPGQATNEKLFF. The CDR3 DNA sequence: TGTGCTAGCAGACCAGGACAGGCAACTAATGAAAAACTGTTTTTT.

The CDR3 DNA sequence: TGTGCCAGTAGTATATTGGGGACAGGGGCCGAGCAGTACTTC. Its translation: CASSILGTGAEQYF. The genes are TRBV19 and TRBJ2-7; 10 bases line up with TRBD1. V shed 2 bases, J shed 6 bases, and the junction held 4 bases outside the gene matches. This CDR3 contains 14 residues. Germline V gene sequence: CDR1 LNHDA, CDR2 SQIVND (reference sequence).

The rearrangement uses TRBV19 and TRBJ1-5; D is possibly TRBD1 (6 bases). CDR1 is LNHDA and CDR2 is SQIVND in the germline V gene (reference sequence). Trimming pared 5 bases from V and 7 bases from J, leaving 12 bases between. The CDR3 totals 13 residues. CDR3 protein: CASSSGAGQPQHF. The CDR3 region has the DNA TGTGCCAGTAGTTCAGGGGCGGGACAGCCCCAGCATTTT.

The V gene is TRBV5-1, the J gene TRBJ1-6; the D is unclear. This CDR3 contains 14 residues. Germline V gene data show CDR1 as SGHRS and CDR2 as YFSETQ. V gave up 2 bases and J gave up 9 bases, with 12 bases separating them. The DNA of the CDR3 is TGCGCCAGCAGCTTAGCAGGTGTCGGTTCACCCCTCCACTTT. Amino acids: CASSLAGVGSPLHF.

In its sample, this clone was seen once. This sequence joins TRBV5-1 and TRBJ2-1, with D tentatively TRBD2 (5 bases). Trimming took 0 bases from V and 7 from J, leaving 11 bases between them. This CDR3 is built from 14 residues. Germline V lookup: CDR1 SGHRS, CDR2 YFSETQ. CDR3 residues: CASSLGRERNEQFF. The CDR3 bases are TGCGCCAGCAGCTTGGGGCGCGAGCGGAATGAGCAGTTCTTC.

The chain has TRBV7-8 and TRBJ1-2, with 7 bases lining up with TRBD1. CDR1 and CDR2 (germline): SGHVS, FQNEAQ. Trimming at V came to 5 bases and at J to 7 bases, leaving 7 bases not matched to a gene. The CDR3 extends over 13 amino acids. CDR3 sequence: CASSPPGGSGYTF. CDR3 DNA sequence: TGTGCCAGCAGCCCACCAGGGGGAAGTGGCTACACCTTC.